Detailed here is one T cell receptor (beta chain). Antigen specificity is unknown. Germline V CDR1 and CDR2: SGHTA, FQGNSA. V lost 1 base and J 7 bases, leaving 19 bases between the germline ends. The CDR3 length is 16 residues. The data originate from a study of T cells in Graves' hyperthyroidism and ophthalmopathy. Patients with ophthalmopathy all had a Clinical Activity Score of at least 3, a NOSPECS grade of at least 4 and duration under 3 months. For the diagnoses, clinical symptoms, serum thyroxine and TRAb, thyroid ultrasound and orbital computed tomography were used. The PBMCs studied were ones that came from 8.5 to 10 ml fresh peripheral blood. Overall study findings and caveats: Most clonotypes expanded in thyroid above 0.001 were likewise present in blood.

Template material for amplifying TCR beta CDR3 regions consisted of RNA transcripts. HTBI primers were employed in a first-round RT-PCR of the TCR CDR3. TCRdb itself ran the multiplex PCR reads through MiXCR, one entry per CDR3 protein. The data contain tens of thousands of distinct CDR3 sequences, about 53% of them singletons. Sequenced: blood. The rearrangement joins TRBV7-2 to TRBJ1-1; D gene uncertain. The receptor comes from a woman aged 60-75 years with Graves' ophthalmopathy. The CDR3 here is CASSLVASGSYNEAFF. CDR3 nucleotides: TGTGCCAGCAGCTTAGTCGCTAGCGGTTCCTACAATGAAGCTTTCTTT.